Following are 29 T cell receptor beta chains from one sample sequenced in a study of T cell repertoires in breast cancer. Blocking oligonucleotides added to a second nested PCR suppressed unpaired genes. TCRdb itself ran the emulsion pairing reads through MiXCR, one entry per CDR3 protein. The table shows around 43,000 distinct CDR3 sequences, with 45% to 55% occurring only once. Paired alpha-beta TCRs of CD8+ T cells were analyzed by expanded emulsion RT-PCR. The source material was CD8+ T cells. The receptors shown here come from a pool of human donors with breast cancer or a healthy control (not recorded which).

CDR3: CASSYSTGARNYGYTF. DNA for the CDR3: TGTGCCAGCAGTTACTCGACAGGGGCTCGGAACTATGGCTACACCTTC. The J gene is TRBJ1-2, the V gene TRBV6-6, with 8 bases identical to TRBD1. Trimming removed 0 bases from V and 2 bases from J; junction bases left unmatched: 5. Germline V gene sequence: CDR1 MNHNY, CDR2 SVGAGI (reference sequence). This CDR3 comprises 16 residues.

There are many counts of this clonotype. The rearrangement joins TRBV20-1 to TRBJ2-1; TRBD1 aligns across 12 bases. The CDR3 spans 16 residues. The V and J ends lost 5 bases and 1 base, in that order; junction bases with no gene match: 6. Germline assignment: CDR1 DFQATT and CDR2 SNEGSKA (reference sequence). The CDR3 bases are TGCAGTGCTGAGGGACAGGGGGCCTTGTCCTACAATGAGCAGTTCTTC. It is translated as CSAEGQGALSYNEQFF.

The rearrangement joins TRBV20-1 to TRBJ1-1; D is undetermined. Germline V gene lookup returns CDR1 DFQATT and CDR2 SNEGSKA (reference sequence). Trimming removed 2 bases at V and 1 base at J, with 8 bases between. CDR3 length: 13 amino acids. This CDR3 reads CSARTPQNTEAFF. In nucleotides, the CDR3 is TGCAGTGCTAGAACGCCTCAGAACACTGAAGCTTTCTTT.

With respect to this clonotype: This may be a read error, as it is one base from a much larger clone. The rearrangement uses TRBV4-1 and TRBJ2-1; weak D call: TRBD2 (6 bases). This CDR3 region has 17 residues. Germline-derived CDR1 and CDR2 are MGHRA and YSYEKL. CDR3 sequence: CASGQRFAGLGYNEQFF. In DNA, the CDR3 is TGCGCCAGCGGCCAAAGGTTCGCGGGGCTAGGATACAATGAGCAGTTCTTC.

The chain links TRBV9 to TRBJ1-1; D is unclear. V lost 4 bases and J lost 0, with 10 bases in between. The CDR3 spans 14 residues. In germline, CDR1 is SGDLS, CDR2 YYNGEE. The CDR3 sequence is CASSPSQVNTEAFF. In DNA form, the CDR3 reads TGTGCCAGCAGCCCCAGTCAAGTGAACACTGAAGCTTTCTTT.

The J gene is TRBJ1-2, the V gene TRBV20-1; the match to TRBD1 covers 9 bases. The CDR3 spans 16 residues. The J segment lost 0 bases and the V segment lost 5 bases, leaving 10 bases of the junction unmatched. Germline CDR1 is DFQATT and CDR2 is SNEGSKA (reference sequence). CDR3 coding DNA: TGCAGTGCTTTAGGACAGGGGCCCCAGGCTAACTATGGCTACACCTTC. This sequence encodes CSALGQGPQANYGYTF.

This clonotype is judged large. The chain couples TRBV7-2 to TRBJ2-2; 8 nucleotides agree with TRBD2. Trimming cost V 5 bases and J 0 bases; bases outside gene matches: 2. The length of the CDR3 is 15 residues. Germline CDR1 reads SGHTA; CDR2 reads FQGNSA. Written as DNA, the CDR3 is TGTGCCAGCAGCCCGGGACTAGCGAACACCGGGGAGCTGTTTTTT. Translation: CASSPGLANTGELFF.

The V gene is TRBV2, the J gene TRBJ2-3; D remains ambiguous. Germline V gives CDR1 SNHLY, CDR2 FYNNEI. The CDR3 extends over 13 amino acids. CDR3 DNA: TGTGGGACCAGCCCCACTCTTACAGATACGCAGTATTTT. It encodes CGTSPTLTDTQYF.

Of note for this clonotype: A read error may account for a junction end that differs from germline. V usage is TRBV27 and J usage is TRBJ1-6; no reliable D call. From germline, CDR1 is MNHEY and CDR2 SMNVEV (reference sequence). The CDR3 is 15 residues long. Here the CDR3 reads CASSLSPWNNSPFHF. The CDR3 nucleotides are TGTGCCAGCAGCTTATCCCCTTGGAATAATTCACCCTTCCACTTT.

As for this clonotype: A much bigger clone sits one base away, suggesting this may be a read error. This chain joins TRBV20-1 and TRBJ2-5; 8 nucleotides line up with TRBD2. CDR1 and CDR2 (germline): DFQATT, SNEGSKA (reference sequence). The CDR3 runs 14 residues. The J segment lost 5 bases and the V segment lost 6 bases, leaving 11 bases of the junction unmatched. The CDR3 DNA reads as TGCAGTGCACCGGGACCAGCGGGAGTGGAGACCCAGTACTTC. Its translation is CSAPGPAGVETQYF.

The chain has TRBV29-1 and TRBJ1-1; D might be TRBD1 (5 bases). The CDR3 runs 13 residues. CDR1 is SQVTM and CDR2 is ANQGSEA in the germline V gene. Trimming cost V 5 bases and J 0 bases, with 10 bases left between them. CDR3 sequence: CSVYDRMNTEAFF. Here the CDR3 DNA reads TGCAGCGTTTATGACAGAATGAACACTGAAGCTTTCTTT.

The rearrangement links TRBV5-1 to TRBJ2-1; D call uncertain. Germline loops: CDR1 SGHRS, CDR2 YFSETQ. The CDR3 loop spans 15 amino acids. V was clipped by 0 bases and J by 7 bases, with 14 bases between them. The CDR3 nucleotides read TGCGCCAGCAGCTTGGCAGGTTACGCGGAGAATGAGCAGTTCTTC. This encodes CASSLAGYAENEQFF.

V and J are TRBV7-2 and TRBJ2-1; D uncertain. Trimming left V 1 base short and J 7 bases short, with 8 bases between. The CDR3 totals 13 residues. Germline V gives CDR1 SGHTA, CDR2 FQGNSA. The DNA of the CDR3 is TGTGCCAGCAGCTTAGTATCGGTAAATGAGCAGTTCTTC. Protein: CASSLVSVNEQFF.

This clonotype turned up a few times. The gene calls are TRBV6-5 and TRBJ2-5; TRBD2 matches at 7 bases. Germline loops: CDR1 MNHEY, CDR2 SVGAGI. With 3 bases clipped from V and 2 bases from J, the junction kept 9 bases outside the gene matches. The CDR3 runs to 16 residues. Written as DNA, the CDR3 is TGTGCCAGCAGTTATTCCTCGCTAGCGGAGCAAGAGACCCAGTACTTC. Translated, it gives CASSYSSLAEQETQYF.

The V call is TRBV20-1, the J call TRBJ2-1; TRBD2 is a possible D gene (5 bases). The ends were cut back, 2 bases at V and 7 bases at J, with 15 bases in the middle. The CDR3 length is 14 residues. Germline assignment: CDR1 DFQATT and CDR2 SNEGSKA (reference sequence). The CDR3 region is CSARRGPYSNEQFF. Written as DNA, the CDR3 is TGCAGTGCTAGACGCGGGCCATATTCTAATGAGCAGTTCTTC.

V gene TRBV12-3 or TRBV12-4 combines with J gene TRBJ1-2, with TRBD1 identical over 7 bases. After removal of 3 bases from V and 4 bases from J, the junction contained 5 bases not matched to a gene. The CDR3 has 14 amino acids. CDR3 coding DNA: TGTGCCAGCAGTTTGAGGACAGGACCCTATGGCTACACCTTC. This codes for CASSLRTGPYGYTF.

This clonotype was found a few times. The J gene is TRBJ2-1, the V gene TRBV27, with a weak D call TRBD2 (5 bases). The CDR3 totals 14 residues. The germline CDR1 and CDR2 sequences are MNHEY and SMNVEV (reference sequence). Trimming took off 5 bases at V and 1 base at J, with 9 bases between the two ends. The CDR3, as DNA: TGTGCCAGCAGTCAAGGCGGGTCCTACAATGAGCAGTTCTTC. Its protein product is CASSQGGSYNEQFF.

In its sample, this clonotype was seen many times. The chain has TRBV20-1 and TRBJ1-5; no clear D. V lost 3 bases to trimming and J lost 6 bases, with 12 bases between them. Looked up from germline, CDR1 is DFQATT and CDR2 is SNEGSKA (reference sequence). The length of the CDR3 is 13 residues. In DNA form, the CDR3 reads TGCAGTGCTAGTTTTAGGGCTTCTCAGCCCCAGCATTTT. Its translation is CSASFRASQPQHF.

The chain uses TRBV7-9 and TRBJ1-1; D is uncertain. CDR1 and CDR2 (germline): SEHNR, FQNEAQ (reference sequence). V lost 2 bases to trimming and J lost 1 base, with 5 bases between them. The CDR3 runs 13 residues. In nucleotides, the CDR3 is TGTGCCAGCAGCTTAAGAGCGAACACTGAAGCTTTCTTT. Protein: CASSLRANTEAFF.

This clonotype came up once. A much larger clone is a single base away; this may be a read error. The chain is built from TRBV28 and TRBJ2-3; D gene ambiguous. CDR3 length equals 13 residues. Germline V gives CDR1 MDHEN, CDR2 SYDVKM. The CDR3 region has the DNA TGTGCCAGCGGTGGGTTGCACGGAGATATGCAGTATTTT. Protein sequence: CASGGLHGDMQYF. The complete variable domain, with remaining parts taken from reference TRBV28 and TRBJ2-3, reads DVKVTQSSRYLVKRTGEKVFLECVQDMDHENMFWYRQDPGLGLRLIYFSYDVKMKEKGDIPEGYSVSREKKERFSLILESASTNQTSMYLCASGGLHGDMQYFGPGTRLTVL.

This clonotype was counted only a few times. This sequence joins TRBV20-1 and TRBJ1-1; possibly TRBD1 for D (5 bases). CDR1 is DFQATT, CDR2 SNEGSKA, per germline (reference sequence). The V end lost 3 bases, the J end lost 5 bases, and 10 bases lay between the germline ends. The CDR3 contains 12 residues. The CDR3 spells CSASEGWTEAFF. The CDR3 nucleotides are TGCAGTGCTAGCGAGGGGTGGACTGAAGCTTTCTTT.

The rearrangement joins TRBV14 to TRBJ2-2; no clear D. The V gene lost 3 bases and the J gene lost 4 bases, with 15 bases spanning the gap. This CDR3 has 16 residues. The germline V gene encodes CDR1 SGHDN and CDR2 FVKESK. The CDR3 DNA reads as TGTGCCAGCAGCCAGCTAGTAGGCGCGGCCACCGGGGAGCTGTTTTTT. The encoded protein is CASSQLVGAATGELFF.

The V call is TRBV20-1, the J call TRBJ2-7, with 11 bases that match TRBD2. The CDR3 covers 16 residues. Germline V gene lookup returns CDR1 DFQATT and CDR2 SNEGSKA (reference sequence). The J segment lost 5 bases and the V segment lost 0 bases, leaving 9 bases of the junction unmatched. The CDR3 region is CSARDGLAGTSNEQYF. The DNA for the CDR3 is TGCAGTGCTAGAGACGGACTAGCGGGTACATCCAACGAGCAGTACTTC.

This clonotype was detected only a few times. V usage is TRBV15 and J usage is TRBJ1-4; D is unclear. Deletions cut 4 bases from V and 0 bases from J, with 6 bases between. Germline CDR1 and CDR2: LNHNV and YYDKDF (reference sequence). The CDR3 is 14 residues long. In DNA form, the CDR3 reads TGTGCCACCAGCACCGGATCAACTAATGAAAAACTGTTTTTT. Translating it yields CATSTGSTNEKLFF.

As regards this clonotype: A single base separates this from a much larger clone, so it may be a read error. V gene TRBV6-4 combines with J gene TRBJ2-3; 9 bases agree with TRBD2. This CDR3 comprises 16 residues. Germline V gene sequence: CDR1 MRHNA, CDR2 SNTAGT. The CDR3 sequence is CASSELAGEATDTRYF. CDR3 nucleotides: TGTGCCAGCAGTGAGTTAGCGGGAGAGGCGACAGATACGCGGTATTTT.

This chain links TRBV2 with TRBJ1-1; no definite D call. There are 12 residues in the CDR3. Germline V lookup: CDR1 SNHLY, CDR2 FYNNEI. Between the trimmed V and J ends, which lost 8 bases and 3 bases, there was a span of 10 bases. CDR3: CASGIGDTEAFF. CDR3 in DNA: TGTGCCAGCGGAATTGGAGACACTGAAGCTTTCTTT.

This clonotype was found a few times. The V call is TRBV10-3, the J call TRBJ1-2; D gene ambiguous. The V end was cut by 0 bases, the J end by 7 bases, with 12 bases between. Germline V gene data show CDR1 as ENHRY and CDR2 as SYGVKD. There are 14 residues in the CDR3. The CDR3 nucleotides read TGTGCCATCAGTGAGTCGATGGTCCAAGTTGGCTACACCTTC. It encodes CAISESMVQVGYTF.

This clonotype was detected a few times. The gene calls are TRBV4-1 and TRBJ2-7; TRBD1 agrees at 12 bases. The CDR3 has 17 amino acids. Germline V gene lookup returns CDR1 MGHRA and CDR2 YSYEKL. V lost 1 base and J lost 7; bases outside the gene matches: 11. CDR3 DNA sequence: TGCGCCAGCAGCCAAGGGGGCCCGGGACAGGGGGCGAGGGAGCAGTACTTC. Protein sequence: CASSQGGPGQGAREQYF.

This clonotype came up a few times. This chain joins TRBV6-2 or TRBV6-3 and TRBJ2-3; TRBD2 aligns across 7 bases. The CDR3 extends over 17 amino acids. Germline V lookup: CDR1 MNHEY, CDR2 SVGEGT. With V trimmed by 2 bases and J by 8 bases, 16 bases remained unmatched. In DNA form, the CDR3 reads TGTGCCAGCAGTTACGATCCGGAGCGGGGTTGGGTGGCTACGCAGTATTTT. Protein product: CASSYDPERGWVATQYF.